The TCR beta chain under discussion was sequenced for a study of blood T cell repertoires in COVID-19. The table came from immunoSEQ multiplex PCR; TCRdb's copy has only in-frame clones and leaves some out. The sample has more than 150,000 clones, over 75% seen once. CDR3 size: 17 residues. Per germline, CDR1 SGDLS and CDR2 YYNGEE. Trimming shortened V by 0 bases and J by 9 bases, and 22 bases separated the two germline ends. This TCR was sampled from a man aged 45 to 65 who had recovered from COVID-19. The chain has TRBV9 and TRBJ2-1; the D gene is possibly TRBD2 (6 bases). Sequenced: PBMCs or T cells enriched from blood (not recorded which). CDR3 sequence: CASSVVDLGGATGEQFF. The CDR3 DNA reads as TGTGCCAGCAGCGTAGTAGATTTGGGGGGTGCTACAGGTGAGCAGTTCTTC.